This TCR beta chain was retrieved from a study of OX40 agonist ivuxolimab in advanced cancers. Whole-study context: Patients were under 90% male with ages roughly 20 to 80, mean 60. Three dose-escalation patients had partial responses: one with hepatocellular carcinoma and two with cutaneous melanoma. General study results and limits: The authors did not determine the antigen specificity of the expanded peripheral T cells. More expanded clones were found, on average, in CD8+ than in CD4+ T cells.

The table came from immunoSEQ multiplex PCR; TCRdb's copy has only in-frame clones and leaves some out. The table shows approximately 80,000 clones, with 75% to 95% occurring only once. This clone has only one observation. Its antigen is still unknown. Material: CD4+ or CD8+ T cells sorted from blood, obtained in a trial of the OX40 agonist ivuxolimab. The sequence was collected from an adult with an advanced solid tumor such as melanoma, head and neck, liver or kidney cancer.

The CDR3, as DNA: TGTGCCAGCAGCTTGGAGGCAGGGCTTCGGGGGACCTTC. This sequence encodes CASSLEAGLRGTF. The V and J genes are TRBV5-5 and TRBJ1-2, with D perhaps matching TRBD1 (5 bases). Germline V gene data show CDR1 as SGHKS and CDR2 as YYEKEE (reference sequence). V lost 0 bases and J 14 bases, leaving 17 bases between the germline ends. This CDR3 is 13 amino acids long. The full variable domain, rest sourced from reference TRBV5-5 and TRBJ1-2, is DAGVTQSPTHLIKTRGQQVTLRCSPISGHKSVSWYQQVLGQGPQFIFQYYEKEERGRGNFPDRFSARQFPNYSSELNVNALLLGDSALYLCASSLEAGLRGTFGSGTRLTVV.